The source of this T cell receptor (beta chain) is a study of cytomegalovirus exposure and HLA in healthy donors. This CDR3 has 13 residues. Unmatched junction bases numbered 3, after V lost 2 bases and J lost 5 bases. Per germline, CDR1 SGHTS and CDR2 YDEGEE. PCR employed 60 Vbeta and 13 Jbeta primers. TCRdb's table, derived via immunoSEQ multiplex PCR, lists solely in-frame clones and lacks some. The sample records 150,000 to 200,000 clones, roughly 77% being singletons. Sequencing used PBMCs. The clonotype originates from a woman aged 30 to 39 in good health and CMV-seronegative. V and J are TRBV5-8 and TRBJ2-7; 8 bases are shared with TRBD1. CDR3 nucleotides: TGTGCCAGCAGCTTCCAGGACAGGGACGAGCAGTACTTC. Translating gives CASSFQDRDEQYF.